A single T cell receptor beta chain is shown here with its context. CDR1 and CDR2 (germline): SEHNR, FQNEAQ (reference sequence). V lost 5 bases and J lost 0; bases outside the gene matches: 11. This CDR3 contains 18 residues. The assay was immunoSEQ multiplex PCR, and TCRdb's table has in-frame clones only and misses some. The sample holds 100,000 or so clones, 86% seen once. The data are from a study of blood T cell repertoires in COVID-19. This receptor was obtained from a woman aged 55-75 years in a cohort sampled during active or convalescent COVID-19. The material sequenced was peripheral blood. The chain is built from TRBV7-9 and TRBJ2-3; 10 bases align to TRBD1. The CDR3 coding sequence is TGTGCCAGCAGCCCCGACAGGGGGCCTCTTGGAAGCACAGATACGCAGTATTTT. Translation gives CASSPDRGPLGSTDTQYF.